A single sample gave rise to the 21 T cell receptor beta chains below, sequenced in a study of T cells in Graves' hyperthyroidism and ophthalmopathy. Amplification of TCR beta CDR3 regions was performed using RNA transcripts as template. First-round RT-PCR with HTBI primers amplified the TCR CDR3 region. TCRdb independently ran MiXCR on the multiplex PCR reads; one entry per CDR3 protein. This sample carries 700,000 or so distinct CDR3 sequences, 16% of them seen once, and the ten largest clones take about 8.4%. Sequenced input: blood. These TCRs come from a young man with Graves' hyperthyroidism.

This clonotype was counted a few times. Written as DNA, the CDR3 is TGTGCCAGCAGTTACTACAGCGATAATTCACCCCTCCACTTT. Amino acids: CASSYYSDNSPLHF. The chain joins TRBV6-1 to TRBJ1-6; D gene unclear. V shed 5 bases and J shed 5 bases, with 10 bases lying between them. The CDR3 has 14 residues. CDR1 is MNHNS, CDR2 SASEGT, per germline.

The J gene is TRBJ1-1, the V gene TRBV6-1; D remains ambiguous. Germline CDR1 and CDR2: MNHNS and SASEGT. This CDR3 is built from 11 residues. V shed 7 bases and J shed 11 bases, with 14 bases lying between them. DNA for the CDR3: TGTGCCAGCACCCACGGCGGGGTGGCTTTCTTT. Its translation is CASTHGGVAFF.

This clonotype was counted a few times. The CDR3 loop reads CASSEELERDYEQYF. The CDR3 DNA follows: TGTGCCAGCAGTGAAGAACTAGAAAGGGATTACGAGCAGTACTTC. The chain carries TRBV6-1 and TRBJ2-7; perhaps TRBD2 as D (5 bases). The germline CDR1 and CDR2 sequences are MNHNS and SASEGT. V lost 1 base and J lost 4, with 14 bases in between. The CDR3 is made up of 15 amino acids.

This clonotype was observed many times. The rearrangement joins TRBV12-3 or TRBV12-4 to TRBJ2-7, with TRBD2 as a possible D gene (6 bases). V dropped 3 bases and J dropped 9 bases, with 12 bases sitting between them. The CDR3 is 12 residues long. CDR3 residues: CASSLGSSGQYF. The CDR3 DNA is TGTGCCAGCAGTTTGGGGAGTAGCGGGCAGTACTTC.

This clonotype was picked up many times. The chain combines TRBV7-9 with TRBJ2-1, with TRBD1 matching 8 bases. The CDR3 sequence is 13 residues long. V trimming: 5 bases; J trimming: 6 bases; junction bases outside the gene matches: 3. Germline CDR1 is SEHNR and CDR2 is FQNEAQ (reference sequence). Written as DNA, the CDR3 is TGTGCCAGCAGCACACAGGGGGGCAATGAGCAGTTCTTC. Translating it yields CASSTQGGNEQFF.

V is TRBV7-8 and J is TRBJ1-2; unclear D gene. CDR1 and CDR2 from the germline V gene are SGHVS and FQNEAQ. This CDR3 has 14 amino acids. The V end was cut by 1 base, the J end by 4 bases, with 10 bases between. The CDR3 sequence is CASSLDRTFYGYTF. Written as DNA, the CDR3 is TGTGCCAGCAGCTTAGATCGGACTTTCTATGGCTACACCTTC.

This clonotype has just a few counts. The rearrangement links TRBV25-1 to TRBJ2-6; D gene unclear. The CDR3 totals 12 residues. The germline V and J ends were trimmed by 10 bases and 2 bases, with 6 bases remaining between them. Germline CDR1 MGHDK, CDR2 SYGVNS. In DNA, the CDR3 is TGTGCCACCTCCCCTGGGGCCAACGTCCTGACTTTC. Translating it yields CATSPGANVLTF.

This clonotype was picked up many times. The chain carries TRBV11-3 and TRBJ2-1; D is possibly TRBD1 or TRBD2 (5 bases each). The germline V and J ends were trimmed by 3 bases and 10 bases, with 19 bases remaining between them. CDR1 and CDR2 (germline): SGHNT, YENEEA. The CDR3 loop spans 15 amino acids. CDR3 protein: CASSFVGAGVEEQFF. Written as DNA, the CDR3 is TGTGCCAGCAGCTTTGTCGGGGCCGGGGTTGAAGAGCAGTTCTTC.

This chain connects TRBV29-1 to TRBJ2-2; 10 bases map to TRBD2. Losses at the gene ends were 1 base for V and 1 base for J; bases not matched to a gene: 9. The length of the CDR3 is 18 residues. Germline V gene sequence: CDR1 SQVTM, CDR2 ANQGSEA. The CDR3 sequence: CSVEGGWASGGNTGELFF. CDR3 coding DNA: TGCAGCGTTGAAGGGGGGTGGGCTAGCGGGGGGAACACCGGGGAGCTGTTTTTT.

The chain joins TRBV27 to TRBJ1-5; D gene ambiguous. There are 13 residues in the CDR3. V gave up 6 bases and J gave up 6 bases, with 12 bases separating them. Germline CDR1 reads MNHEY; CDR2 reads SMNVEV (reference sequence). CDR3 coding DNA: TGTGCCAGCAGAGAAATGACGGGTCAGCCCCAGCATTTT. This sequence encodes CASREMTGQPQHF.

In this sample, this clonotype turned up a few times. In nucleotides, the CDR3 is TGTGCCAGCAGTGCCGGGAGTACGGATGAGCAGTTCTTC. Translation: CASSAGSTDEQFF. The gene calls are TRBV6-2 or TRBV6-3 and TRBJ2-1; possibly TRBD2 for D (6 bases). V lost 5 bases and J 8 bases, leaving 13 bases between the germline ends. The CDR3 runs 13 residues. The germline gives CDR1 MNHEY, CDR2 SVGEGT.

This clonotype was recorded many times. The rearrangement links TRBV29-1 to TRBJ2-5, with TRBD1 matching 12 bases. The V segment lost 4 bases and the J segment 5 bases; nucleotides outside the gene matches: 11. Germline CDR1 reads SQVTM; CDR2 reads ANQGSEA. The CDR3 has 16 residues. CDR3 DNA: TGCAGCGTTGCCGGGACAGGGGGCGCAGTCCGCGAGACCCAGTACTTC. Translating gives CSVAGTGGAVRETQYF.

The chain uses TRBV6-2 or TRBV6-3 and TRBJ2-7; D unresolved. V lost 5 bases, J lost 3 bases, and 11 bases lay in between. CDR1 and CDR2 (germline): MNHEY, SVGEGT. This CDR3 has 13 residues. The chain's CDR3 is CASSPTPFYEQYF. The CDR3 DNA reads TGTGCCAGCAGTCCGACGCCTTTCTACGAGCAGTACTTC.

The V gene is TRBV9, the J gene TRBJ2-3, with 7 bases fitting TRBD2. V shed 4 bases, J shed 5 bases, and the junction held 10 bases outside the gene matches. CDR3 length: 15 amino acids. Germline lookup yields CDR1 SGDLS and CDR2 YYNGEE. The CDR3 DNA sequence: TGTGCCAGCAGCTCCATACCCGCGGGAGTAGATACGCAGTATTTT. The encoded protein is CASSSIPAGVDTQYF.

As concerns this clonotype: This may arise from a read error, as a much more abundant clone is one base away. The J gene is TRBJ2-7, the V gene TRBV5-1, with TRBD1 matching over 10 bases. Germline CDR1 is SGHRS and CDR2 is YFSETQ. Trimming took 5 bases from V and 9 from J; bases not matched to a gene: 8. The CDR3 totals 13 residues. The CDR3 nucleotides read TGCGCCAGCAGGAGACAGGGGGCTTTCGGGCAGTACTTC. This codes for CASRRQGAFGQYF.

This clonotype was counted only a few times. The J gene is TRBJ1-2, the V gene TRBV6-2 or TRBV6-3; TRBD1 matches 7 bases. V lost 8 bases and J lost 2; bases outside the gene matches: 11. In germline, CDR1 is MNHEY, CDR2 SVGEGT. The CDR3 is 15 amino acids. CDR3 in DNA: TGTGCCAGCTCTTCACAAGGGACAGCCAACTATGGCTACACCTTC. This gives the protein CASSSQGTANYGYTF.

The chain is built from TRBV6-2 or TRBV6-3 and TRBJ1-5, with a weak D call TRBD1 (6 bases). This CDR3 region has 15 residues. Trimming pared 2 bases from V and 7 bases from J, leaving 15 bases between. The germline CDR1 and CDR2 sequences are MNHEY and SVGEGT. This CDR3 reads CASSYPQGLEQPQHF. CDR3 nucleotides: TGTGCCAGCAGTTACCCCCAGGGGTTGGAACAGCCCCAGCATTTT.

The chain couples TRBV12-3 or TRBV12-4 to TRBJ2-2, with D uncertain. The V gene lost 2 bases and the J gene lost 1 base, with 11 bases spanning the gap. The CDR3 spans 16 residues. CDR3 DNA: TGTGCCAGCAGTTTATATCTGGGATTGAACACCGGGGAGCTGTTTTTT. It specifies CASSLYLGLNTGELFF.

V is TRBV7-9 and J is TRBJ1-2; 10 positions match TRBD1. The CDR3 length is 14 residues. Trimming at V came to 6 bases and at J to 9 bases, leaving 10 bases not matched to a gene. Per the germline V gene, CDR1 is SEHNR and CDR2 is FQNEAQ (reference sequence). In DNA, the CDR3 is TGTGCCAGCAGGTCGGACAGGGGGAGTGTGAGCTACACCTTC. Translated: CASRSDRGSVSYTF.

This clonotype was picked up many times. The chain joins TRBV6-2 or TRBV6-3 to TRBJ2-5, with a weak D call TRBD2 (5 bases). The CDR3 length is 11 residues. In germline, CDR1 is MNHEY, CDR2 SVGEGT. V dropped 8 bases and J dropped 5 bases, with 9 bases sitting between them. The CDR3 reads CASGLEETQYF. The CDR3 DNA reads TGTGCCAGCGGACTCGAGGAGACCCAGTACTTC.

This clonotype was observed a handful of times. The chain has TRBV7-8 and TRBJ2-3; TRBD2 matches at 7 bases. Germline CDR1 SGHVS, CDR2 FQNEAQ. CDR3 length: 17 amino acids. The junction had 8 bases not matched to a gene; V was cut back by 2 bases and J by 0 bases. CDR3 DNA: TGTGCCAGCAGCTTAAAGGGTTGGGGGGGGAGCACAGATACGCAGTATTTT. It translates to CASSLKGWGGSTDTQYF. Filled out from reference TRBV7-8 and TRBJ2-3, the complete variable domain reads GAGVSQSPRYKVAKRGQDVALRCDPISGHVSLFWYQQALGQGPEFLTYFQNEAQLDKSGLPSDRFFAERPEGSVSTLKIQRTQQEDSAVYLCASSLKGWGGSTDTQYFGPGTRLTVL.